This is a list of T cell receptor beta chains from one sample in a study of blood T cell repertoires in COVID-19. Using immunoSEQ multiplex PCR, the repertoire was profiled, and TCRdb retains in-frame clones only, with some absent. Here the sample spans approximately 74,000 clones, 80% to 90% being singletons. The sequenced material came from peripheral blood. These receptors came from a woman over 75 with active or convalescent COVID-19. Each CDR3 is given with its conserved first and last residue. Fields, in order: V gene, J gene, clone size, D gene, CDR3 DNA, CDR3 protein. A D gene is named only where the DNA matches it firmly. Size tells how often a clone was seen (once, few, many) or the class of an expanded clone, and some rows leave it out.

TRBV5-6	TRBJ2-7	-	-	TGTGCCAGCAGCCCACAGACAGGACTGAGCTCCTACGAGCAGTACTTC	CASSPQTGLSSYEQYF
TRBV28	TRBJ1-5	-	TRBD1	TGTGCCAGCAGTCCCCAAGGGACAGGGGGCCGCATGAGGGATTTT	CASSPQGTGGRMRDF
TRBV2	TRBJ2-7	-	TRBD1	TGTGCCAGCAGGGGGGACAGGGGAGCCTACGAGCAGTACTTC	CASRGDRGAYEQYF
TRBV6-5	TRBJ1-2	-	-	TGTGCCAGCATTCCCTACAGCTATGGCTACACCTTC	CASIPYSYGYTF
TRBV5-1	TRBJ2-1	-	-	TGCGCCAGCAGCATTTCCGTTCAGGGGGGCGGTGAGCAGTTCTTC	CASSISVQGGGEQFF
TRBV7-8	TRBJ1-6	-	-	TGTGCCAGCCTAGGGAAGCGGGTTCCCTATAATTCACCCCTCCACTTT	CASLGKRVPYNSPLHF
TRBV5-5	TRBJ2-7	-	-	TGTGCCAGCAGCTTGCCCGGCAGGGGCTACGAGCAGTACTTC	CASSLPGRGYEQYF
TRBV14	TRBJ1-6	-	TRBD1	TGTGCCAGCAGCCAAGACTGGGACAGGGGGCGAGGGAATTCACCCCTCCACTTT	CASSQDWDRGRGNSPLHF
TRBV29-1	TRBJ2-1	-	TRBD2	TGCAGCGTTGAAGGGTCGATAGCGGGATCAACCATAATCTCCTACAATGAGCAGTTCTTC	CSVEGSIAGSTIISYNEQFF
TRBV27	TRBJ1-3	-	TRBD1	TGTGCCAGCCGGGGACAGACTAGCTCTGGAAACACCATATATTTT	CASRGQTSSGNTIYF
TRBV6-5	TRBJ1-1	-	-	TGTGCCAGCAGTTCCAACAGGGCCACTGAAGCTTTCTTT	CASSSNRATEAFF
TRBV5-1	TRBJ2-1	-	TRBD2	TGCGCCAGCTTACTAGCGGGAGGGAATGAGCAGTTCTTC	CASLLAGGNEQFF
TRBV12-5	TRBJ2-4	-	TRBD2	TGTGCTAGTGGTTTGGAGTACTACAGCGGGAGGGCCCGAGGCAAAAACATTCAGTACTTC	CASGLEYYSGRARGKNIQYF
TRBV5-4	TRBJ1-2	-	TRBD1	TGTGCCAGCAGGTGGACAGGGCAGTATACCTATGGCTACACCTTC	CASRWTGQYTYGYTF
TRBV18	TRBJ2-7	-	-	TGTGCCAGCTCACCGTCGGACAGCCGCGAGCAGTACTTC	CASSPSDSREQYF
TRBV7-9	TRBJ2-7	-	-	TGTGCCAGCAGCGCAGTGGTCCCCCTCGAGCAGTACTTC	CASSAVVPLEQYF
TRBV7-9	TRBJ1-2	-	-	TGTGCCAGCAGCCATGGGGGGAGGAATGGCTACACCTTC	CASSHGGRNGYTF
TRBV4-1	TRBJ1-1	-	-	TGCGCCAGCAGCCAAGAAAAGGCGCGGGGCTTGAACACTGAAGCTTTCTTT	CASSQEKARGLNTEAFF
TRBV14	TRBJ1-1	-	-	TGTGCCAGCAGCCAAACCAGGGGCGGAACTGAAGCTTTCTTT	CASSQTRGGTEAFF
TRBV6-5	TRBJ2-1	-	-	TGTGCCAGCCGATCTGACTGGGGCGATGAGCAGTTCTTC	CASRSDWGDEQFF
TRBV24-1	TRBJ2-3	-	-	TGTGCCACCAGTGATCCCTCTCGGGGTGGAGATACGCAGTATTTT	CATSDPSRGGDTQYF
TRBV7-9	TRBJ1-1	-	TRBD1	TGTGCCGGCAACAGGGGTTTGAACACTGAAGCTTTCTTT	CAGNRGLNTEAFF
TRBV6-5	TRBJ1-2	-	-	TGTGCCAGCAGTTACTCGCGACAGGAGAACTATGGCTACACCTTC	CASSYSRQENYGYTF
TRBV19	TRBJ1-4	-	TRBD1	TGTGCCAGTATGCGCCGGACAGGGATAAATGAAAAACTGTTTTTT	CASMRRTGINEKLFF
TRBV5-4	TRBJ2-2	once	TRBD1	TGTGCCAGCAGCGACAGGGGGCGAGCGGCCGGGGAGCTGTTTTTT	CASSDRGRAAGELFF
TRBV19	TRBJ2-1	-	TRBD2	TGTGCCAGTAGTATAGGGGAGGGCTTTTCCTACAATGAGCAGTTCTTC	CASSIGEGFSYNEQFF
TRBV6-5	TRBJ2-5	-	TRBD1	TGTGCCAGCACCAAACAGGGGGTGGAGACCCAGTACTTC	CASTKQGVETQYF
TRBV2	TRBJ1-6	-	-	TGTGCCAGCAGTGAAGCGCAAGGCAGGGTTGTTTCACCCCTCCACTTT	CASSEAQGRVVSPLHF
TRBV27	TRBJ2-7	-	-	TGTGCCAGCAGCCCTAACAGTTACGAGCAGTACTTC	CASSPNSYEQYF